The 14 T cell receptor beta chains below were found in one sample sequenced in a study of T cell responses to AZD1222 COVID-19 vaccine. This table comes from immunoSEQ multiplex PCR, and its TCRdb copy is limited to in-frame clones, with some not included. The sample has around 80,000 clones, 80% to 90% seen once. Specimen: peripheral blood, collected 28 days after the second AZD1222 dose. These TCRs come from an adult who received the AZD1222 COVID-19 vaccine.

This clone has a single count. The CDR3 nucleotides are TGTGCCAGCAGCTTAACCGCTGTACAAGCTATGGGGCCTTACGAGCAGTACTTC. This encodes CASSLTAVQAMGPYEQYF. J is TRBJ2-7 and V is TRBV7-6; a possible D gene is TRBD1 (5 bases). Germline V gives CDR1 SGHVS, CDR2 FNYEAQ. This CDR3 is 18 amino acids long. V was shortened by 2 bases and J by 4 bases, with 24 bases between the two germline ends.

The sample holds one count of this clone. The chain combines TRBV10-2 with TRBJ1-4; 7 bases align to TRBD1. Germline V gene lookup returns CDR1 WSHSY and CDR2 SAAADI. The CDR3 covers 14 residues. Trimming at V came to 7 bases and at J to 2 bases, leaving 4 bases not matched to a gene. The CDR3 DNA reads as TGCGCCAGCAAGGGGGCGAGGACTAATGAAAAACTGTTTTTT. Translated: CASKGARTNEKLFF.

The chain uses TRBV18 and TRBJ1-1; 9 nucleotides align to TRBD1. The CDR3 covers 13 residues. The J segment lost 5 bases and the V segment lost 6 bases, leaving 4 bases of the junction unmatched. Germline V CDR1 and CDR2: KGHSH, LQKENI. The CDR3 bases are TGTGCCAGCTCGCAACAGGGGGCTACTGAAGCTTTCTTT. Its protein is CASSQQGATEAFF.

This clone was observed once. The chain carries TRBV10-3 and TRBJ1-4, with D unresolved. The CDR3 consists of 15 residues. The germline V gene has CDR1 ENHRY and CDR2 SYGVKD. The V gene lost 5 bases and the J gene lost 0 bases, with 10 bases spanning the gap. This CDR3 reads CAISSGGATNEKLFF. The CDR3 DNA reads TGTGCCATCAGTTCCGGCGGTGCAACTAATGAAAAACTGTTTTTT.

The chain joins TRBV27 to TRBJ1-2, with D uncertain. Germline lookup yields CDR1 MNHEY and CDR2 SMNVEV (reference sequence). Trimming cost V 3 bases and J 0 bases, with 8 bases left between them. The CDR3 runs 14 residues. DNA for the CDR3: TGTGCCAGCAGTTTTCACAGAGCTAACTATGGCTACACCTTC. Translation gives CASSFHRANYGYTF.

The chain uses TRBV3-1 (or the pseudogene TRBV3-2) and TRBJ2-5, with TRBD1 identical over 7 bases. The CDR3 length is 13 residues. The junction had 2 bases not matched to a gene; V was cut back by 4 bases and J by 3 bases. From germline, CDR1 is LGHDT and CDR2 YNNKEL (reference sequence). The CDR3 DNA sequence: TGTGCCAGCAGCCTGACAGGGAAAGAGACCCAGTACTTC. Translating it yields CASSLTGKETQYF.

The V call is TRBV5-1, the J call TRBJ2-3; 12 nucleotides align to TRBD2. V lost 0 bases and J lost 2; bases outside the gene matches: 4. The CDR3 contains 17 residues. Germline lookup yields CDR1 SGHRS and CDR2 YFSETQ. CDR3 coding DNA: TGCGCCAGCAGCTTGGGATCTAGCGGGGGGGCCACAGATACGCAGTATTTT. Protein product: CASSLGSSGGATDTQYF.

This clone was counted a few times. V is TRBV21-1 and J is TRBJ1-1. TRBV21-1 is a known pseudogene. The CDR3 contains 11 residues. CDR3 in DNA: TGTGCCAGCAGCGGAAGCACTGAAGCTTTCTTT. Translated: CASSGSTEAFF.

Details on this clone: The junction does not match germline at one end; this may be a read error. The J gene is TRBJ2-2, the V gene TRBV7-7, with TRBD1 matching 7 bases. CDR1 is SSHAT and CDR2 is FNYEAQ in the germline V gene (reference sequence). This CDR3 contains 14 residues. The CDR3 nucleotides are TGTGCTAGCAGCTTAAAGGGGGCCGGCGGGGAGCTGTTTTTT. Translation gives CASSLKGAGGELFF. Complete variable domain (other parts from reference TRBV7-7 and TRBJ2-2): GAGVSQSPRYKVTKRGQDVTLRCDPISSHATLYWYQQALGQGPEFLTYFNYEAQPDKSGLPSDRFSAERPEGSISTLTIQRTEQRDSAMYRCASSLKGAGGELFFGEGSRLTVL.

This clone has a single count. The chain employs TRBV10-3 and TRBJ2-5, with 8 bases matching TRBD2. The germline CDR1 and CDR2 sequences are ENHRY and SYGVKD. V was pared by 10 bases and J by 0 bases, with 10 bases of the junction left unmatched. The CDR3 spans 15 residues. The CDR3 nucleotides read TGTGCCACACTTCGGGGGGGTGGGTACCAAGAGACCCAGTACTTC. This gives the protein CATLRGGGYQETQYF.

This chain links TRBV5-6 with TRBJ1-2; TRBD1 is a possible D gene (6 bases). V was pared by 6 bases and J by 9 bases, with 15 bases between. The CDR3 runs to 12 residues. Germline V CDR1 and CDR2: SGHDT, YYEEEE. CDR3 amino acids: CASIRGGESYTF. CDR3 in DNA: TGTGCCAGCATCCGAGGGGGGGAGAGCTACACCTTC.

This clone has only a few counts. The chain uses TRBV3-1 (or the pseudogene TRBV3-2) and TRBJ2-2; no clear D. This CDR3 spans 15 amino acids. V was pared by 5 bases and J by 7 bases, with 17 bases between. Germline-derived CDR1 and CDR2 are LGHDT and YNNKEL (reference sequence). The CDR3 loop is CASSGRVVEVGELFF. CDR3 nucleotide sequence: TGTGCCAGCAGCGGCCGCGTCGTAGAGGTCGGGGAGCTGTTTTTT.

This clone was picked up a small number of times. The chain is built from TRBV12-5 and TRBJ2-5; D perhaps matches TRBD1 (5 bases). Germline lookup yields CDR1 LGHNT and CDR2 FRNRAP. V shed 1 base and J shed 5 bases, with 8 bases lying between them. The CDR3 loop spans 13 amino acids. The CDR3 DNA sequence: TGTGCTAGTGGTTTGGGCTCAGGGGAGACCCAGTACTTC. It codes for CASGLGSGETQYF.

This clone has a handful of counts. This rearrangement joins TRBV19 to TRBJ1-5, with a possible D match to TRBD1 (6 bases). Germline CDR1 reads LNHDA; CDR2 reads SQIVND (reference sequence). Trimming pared 8 bases from V and 5 bases from J, leaving 22 bases between. This CDR3 has 16 amino acids. The CDR3 spells CASAPRKDRVDQPQHF. The CDR3 nucleotides are TGTGCCAGTGCCCCGCGCAAGGACAGAGTTGATCAGCCCCAGCATTTT.